The 24 T cell receptor beta chains given below trace back to one sample, sequenced in a study of T cell responses to AZD1222 COVID-19 vaccine. Method: immunoSEQ multiplex PCR; TCRdb's copy keeps in-frame clones and lacks some. The sample consists of 120,000 or so clones, over 75% of them appearing once. The sample here was peripheral blood, taken on day 0 of AZD1222 vaccination. The receptors were sampled from an adult in good health.

The CDR3 nucleotides read TGTGCCAGCAGACGCGGGGGTCCCACCATATATTTT. As protein: CASRRGGPTIYF. The chain is built from TRBV2 and TRBJ1-3; D might be TRBD1 (5 bases). Germline V gene sequence: CDR1 SNHLY, CDR2 FYNNEI. Trimming removed 6 bases at V and 9 bases at J, with 12 bases between. The CDR3 covers 12 residues.

The gene calls are TRBV30 and TRBJ1-1; TRBD1 matches at 7 bases. CDR1 is GTSNPN, CDR2 SVGIG, per germline (reference sequence). Trimming at V came to 5 bases and at J to 4 bases, leaving 10 bases not matched to a gene. This CDR3 contains 14 residues. The CDR3 bases are TGTGCCTGGGCCCAACGGGACAGAAGCACTGAAGCTTTCTTT. It is translated as CAWAQRDRSTEAFF.

In its sample, this clone was seen once. The J gene is TRBJ2-7, the V gene TRBV27; D gene unclear. V gave up 7 bases and J gave up 10 bases, with 20 bases separating them. This CDR3 is built from 13 residues. Germline CDR1 MNHEY, CDR2 SMNVEV (reference sequence). The CDR3 protein is CASIPLPPRVQYF. The CDR3 region has the DNA TGTGCCAGCATTCCCCTCCCGCCGAGAGTCCAGTACTTC.

V is TRBV7-2 and J is TRBJ2-5; D may be TRBD1 (6 bases). Germline CDR1 SGHTA, CDR2 FQGNSA. V was shortened by 1 base and J by 4 bases, with 10 bases between the two germline ends. The CDR3 totals 14 residues. CDR3 sequence: CASSLDARGETQYF. Here the CDR3 DNA reads TGTGCCAGCAGCTTAGACGCCAGGGGAGAGACCCAGTACTTC.

The V and J genes are TRBV19 and TRBJ1-5; tentative D call: TRBD1 (6 bases). Germline V gene data show CDR1 as LNHDA and CDR2 as SQIVND (reference sequence). V dropped 5 bases and J dropped 0 bases, with 14 bases sitting between them. This CDR3 has 16 amino acids. The CDR3 bases are TGTGCCAGTAGTGAATCAGACAGGTATAGCAATCAGCCCCAGCATTTT. Protein: CASSESDRYSNQPQHF.

This chain joins TRBV5-1 and TRBJ2-7, with D possibly called TRBD1 or TRBD2 (5 bases each). The V gene lost 0 bases and the J gene lost 7 bases, with 8 bases spanning the gap. Germline-derived CDR1 and CDR2 are SGHRS and YFSETQ. The CDR3 totals 12 residues. The CDR3 region is CASSLGWGEQYF. In DNA form, the CDR3 reads TGCGCCAGCAGCTTGGGTTGGGGGGAGCAGTACTTC.

The rearrangement links TRBV3-1 (or the pseudogene TRBV3-2) to TRBJ1-2; D is uncertain. Trimming left V 1 base short and J 4 bases short, with 7 bases between. This CDR3 has 13 amino acids. Germline-derived CDR1 and CDR2 are LGHDT and YNNKEL (reference sequence). CDR3 sequence (DNA): TGTGCCAGCAGCCAAGGTCAGGCCTATGGCTACACCTTC. Residues: CASSQGQAYGYTF.

The chain carries TRBV5-4 and TRBJ2-1; D may be TRBD2 (5 bases). V lost 5 bases and J 7 bases, leaving 16 bases between the germline ends. The CDR3 is made up of 14 amino acids. Germline V gene data show CDR1 as SGHNT and CDR2 as YYREEE (reference sequence). CDR3 DNA sequence: TGTGCCAGCAGGCTACCTGGGAGTCCGAATGAGCAGTTCTTC. Translated, it gives CASRLPGSPNEQFF.

The V gene is TRBV4-1, the J gene TRBJ2-4, with a weak D call TRBD1 (5 bases). The CDR3 contains 14 residues. Trimming removed 2 bases at V and 11 bases at J, with 16 bases between. Germline CDR1 MGHRA, CDR2 YSYEKL. This CDR3 reads CASSQLLGQSLQYF. The CDR3 bases are TGCGCCAGCAGCCAATTACTCGGACAAAGCCTTCAGTACTTC.

V is TRBV4-3 and J is TRBJ2-3; 7 bases line up with TRBD2. The V and J ends lost 0 bases and 6 bases, in that order; junction bases with no gene match: 18. Germline assignment: CDR1 LGHNA and CDR2 YSLEER. The CDR3 totals 19 residues. As DNA, the CDR3 is TGCGCCAGCAGCCAAGACCCCTATACCGTGGGGGGGAGATCGGATACGCAGTATTTT. The encoded protein is CASSQDPYTVGGRSDTQYF.

The chain combines TRBV2 with TRBJ2-7; TRBD1 matches 7 bases. The trim removed 6 bases at V and 0 bases at J, leaving 5 bases unmatched. CDR1 SNHLY and CDR2 FYNNEI come from the germline V gene. The length of the CDR3 is 14 residues. CDR3 DNA sequence: TGTGCCAGCAGAGTTAGGGACAGCTCCTACGAGCAGTACTTC. This gives the protein CASRVRDSSYEQYF.

The CDR3 sequence is CSVEGQLDTEAFF. For the CDR3, the DNA is TGCAGCGTTGAGGGACAATTGGACACTGAAGCTTTCTTT. V gene TRBV29-1 combines with J gene TRBJ1-1; tentative D call: TRBD1 (6 bases). This CDR3 comprises 13 residues. Germline CDR1 reads SQVTM; CDR2 reads ANQGSEA. The germline V and J ends were trimmed by 3 bases and 3 bases, with 11 bases remaining between them. Based on the CDR3 plus reference TRBV29-1 and TRBJ1-1, the full variable domain is SAVISQKPSRDICQRGTSLTIQCQVDSQVTMMFWYRQQPGQSLTLIATANQGSEATYESGFVIDKFPISRPNLTFSTLTVSNMSPEDSSIYLCSVEGQLDTEAFFGQGTRLTVV.

The chain employs TRBV27 and TRBJ2-7, with a weak D call TRBD2 (7 bases). V dropped 2 bases and J dropped 4 bases, with 12 bases sitting between them. The CDR3 is 14 amino acids. Germline V gene sequence: CDR1 MNHEY, CDR2 SMNVEV (reference sequence). This chain's CDR3 is CASSLGGARYEQYF. Written as DNA, the CDR3 is TGTGCCAGCAGTTTAGGGGGGGCTAGGTACGAGCAGTACTTC.

Here the CDR3 reads CASRPTSDPSGYTF. CDR3 bases: TGTGCCAGCAGGCCTACTTCAGATCCCAGTGGCTACACCTTC. The genes are TRBV6-2 or TRBV6-3 and TRBJ1-2, with unresolved D. V shed 6 bases and J shed 7 bases, with 18 bases lying between them. The CDR3 is 14 amino acids. Looked up from germline, CDR1 is MNHEY and CDR2 is SVGEGT.

The chain combines TRBV11-2 with TRBJ2-5; 8 bases fit TRBD2. This CDR3 contains 15 residues. With V trimmed by 5 bases and J by 5 bases, 10 bases remained unmatched. Germline V lookup: CDR1 SGHAT, CDR2 FQNNGV. CDR3 residues: CASSLSGSFLETQYF. In DNA, the CDR3 is TGTGCCAGCAGCCTGAGCGGGAGCTTCCTGGAGACCCAGTACTTC.

The genes are TRBV3-1 (or the pseudogene TRBV3-2) and TRBJ2-7; 9 nucleotides match TRBD2. The CDR3 covers 15 residues. The V segment lost 0 bases and the J segment 5 bases; nucleotides outside the gene matches: 5. Germline V gene data show CDR1 as LGHDT and CDR2 as YNNKEL (reference sequence). The CDR3 DNA reads TGTGCCAGCAGCCAAGAAGGAATAGCGGGAGACGAGCAGTACTTC. Its protein is CASSQEGIAGDEQYF.

The chain is built from TRBV14 and TRBJ2-1; D remains ambiguous. The germline V gene has CDR1 SGHDN and CDR2 FVKESK. Between the trimmed V and J ends, which lost 0 bases and 5 bases, there was a span of 14 bases. The CDR3 runs 16 residues. CDR3 region: CASSQDGGNLNNEQFF. CDR3 bases: TGTGCCAGCAGCCAAGATGGCGGAAATCTCAACAATGAGCAGTTCTTC. The full variable domain, its missing parts supplied by reference TRBV14 and TRBJ2-1, is EAGVTQFPSHSVIEKGQTVTLRCDPISGHDNLYWYRRVMGKEIKFLLHFVKESKQDESGMPNNRFLAERTGGTYSTLKVQPAELEDSGVYFCASSQDGGNLNNEQFFGPGTRLTVL.

The rearrangement joins TRBV7-2 to TRBJ2-7; 8 bases match TRBD1. Germline CDR1 is SGHTA and CDR2 is FQGNSA. CDR3 size: 15 residues. V was pared by 6 bases and J by 3 bases, with 10 bases of the junction left unmatched. CDR3 loop: CASREHDRGNYEQYF. The CDR3 DNA follows: TGTGCCAGCAGGGAACACGACAGGGGAAACTACGAGCAGTACTTC.

The CDR3 reads CASSLTGTGVYEQYF. The CDR3, as DNA: TGTGCCAGCAGTCTAACCGGGACAGGGGTTTACGAGCAGTACTTC. The genes are TRBV27 and TRBJ2-7, with 10 nucleotides matching TRBD1. The germline V gene has CDR1 MNHEY and CDR2 SMNVEV (reference sequence). V dropped 5 bases and J dropped 4; count of bases not matched to a gene: 8. This CDR3 is 15 amino acids long.

The V call is TRBV12-3 or TRBV12-4, the J call TRBJ2-2; D not certain. Trimming removed 5 bases at V and 11 bases at J, with 12 bases between. This CDR3 region has 12 residues. CDR3 protein: CASSPSVGELFF. In nucleotides, the CDR3 is TGTGCCAGCAGTCCCAGCGTCGGAGAGCTGTTTTTT.

The rearrangement links TRBV28 to TRBJ1-2; TRBD1 is a possible D gene (5 bases). Trimming shortened V by 8 bases and J by 4 bases, and 14 bases separated the two germline ends. The CDR3 contains 13 residues. Germline V gives CDR1 MDHEN, CDR2 SYDVKM. The CDR3, as DNA: TGTGCCAGCTTTCCTACAGGTGTCTATGGCTACACCTTC. Translating gives CASFPTGVYGYTF.

The rearrangement joins TRBV6-5 to TRBJ2-7, with 10 bases aligning to TRBD2. The CDR3 covers 14 residues. CDR1 is MNHEY, CDR2 SVGAGI, per germline. V gave up 5 bases and J gave up 6 bases; unmatched junction bases: 7. The CDR3 is CASSPLAGVGEQYF. CDR3 DNA: TGTGCCAGCAGTCCTCTAGCGGGAGTCGGCGAGCAGTACTTC.

The chain combines TRBV12-3 or TRBV12-4 with TRBJ1-1, with unresolved D. CDR3 length: 13 amino acids. V dropped 6 bases and J dropped 0 bases, with 8 bases sitting between them. CDR3 nucleotide sequence: TGTGCCAGCAGCGGACGTATGAACACTGAAGCTTTCTTT. Translating gives CASSGRMNTEAFF.

This sequence joins TRBV28 and TRBJ1-1; 7 bases map to TRBD1. The junction had 21 bases not matched to a gene; V was cut back by 7 bases and J by 7 bases. CDR3 size: 17 residues. The germline V gene has CDR1 MDHEN and CDR2 SYDVKM. The CDR3 loop is CASTSPQTGAQPREAFF. The CDR3, as DNA: TGTGCCAGCACCTCCCCCCAAACAGGGGCCCAACCACGTGAAGCTTTCTTT.